This entry is about one T cell receptor beta chain. Some clones are missing from TCRdb's copy, which holds only in-frame ones; the method was immunoSEQ multiplex PCR. The sample has just over 90,000 clones, more than 85% seen once; the top ten hold 1.3%. The data originate from a study of control samples from healthy donors and cancer patients. This CDR3 is built from 13 residues. V gave up 4 bases and J gave up 5 bases, with 11 bases separating them. The V gene's germline CDR1 is SEHNR and CDR2 FQNEAQ (reference sequence). Sequenced sample: blood. The chain has TRBV7-9 and TRBJ1-1; D uncertain. The origin of this receptor is a woman in her forties or fifties in good health. This CDR3 is CASSSRRGTEAFF. As DNA, the CDR3 is TGTGCCAGCAGCTCGAGACGGGGAACTGAAGCTTTCTTT.